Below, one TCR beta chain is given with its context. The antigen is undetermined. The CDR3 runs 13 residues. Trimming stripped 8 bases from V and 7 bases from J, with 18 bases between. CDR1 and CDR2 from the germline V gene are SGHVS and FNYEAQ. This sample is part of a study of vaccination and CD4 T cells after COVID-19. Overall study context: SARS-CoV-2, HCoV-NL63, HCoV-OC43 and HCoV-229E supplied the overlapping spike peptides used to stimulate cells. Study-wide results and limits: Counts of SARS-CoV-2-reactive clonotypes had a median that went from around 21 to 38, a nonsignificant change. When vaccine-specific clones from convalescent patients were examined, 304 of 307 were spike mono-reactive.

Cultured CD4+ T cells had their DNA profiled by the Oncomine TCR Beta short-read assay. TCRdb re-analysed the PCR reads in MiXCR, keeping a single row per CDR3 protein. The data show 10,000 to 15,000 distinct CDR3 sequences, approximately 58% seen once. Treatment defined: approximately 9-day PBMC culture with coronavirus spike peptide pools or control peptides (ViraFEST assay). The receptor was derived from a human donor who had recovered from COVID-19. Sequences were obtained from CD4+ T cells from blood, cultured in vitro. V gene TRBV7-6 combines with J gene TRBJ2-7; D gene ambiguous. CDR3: CASLGKGGGEQYF. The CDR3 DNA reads TGTGCCAGCTTGGGGAAGGGTGGCGGAGAGCAGTACTTC.